This is a list of T cell receptor beta chains from one sample in a study of CD8+ T cells in alopecia areata. Using immunoSEQ multiplex PCR, the repertoire was profiled, and TCRdb retains in-frame clones only, with some absent. The data contain about 220,000 clones, under 75% of them singletons. The source material was CD4+ T cells sorted from blood, sampled at week 4, from a patient treated with tofacitinib. These receptors were taken from a human donor with alopecia areata. The CDR3 runs from the conserved cysteine through the conserved F or W. A D gene is named only where the DNA matches it firmly. Only some rows state a clone size, as once, few, many or a class for expanded clones.

size: NA
D: NA
V: TRBV2
J: TRBJ1-2
DNA: TGTGCCAGCCGTATGGACACGGGACATGGCTACACCTTC
CDR3: CASRMDTGHGYTF

size: NA
D: NA
V: TRBV11-2
J: TRBJ2-2
DNA: TGTGCCAGCAGCCCAGGACAGCGAAACACCGGGGAGCTGTTTTTT
CDR3: CASSPGQRNTGELFF

size: NA
D: NA
V: TRBV19
J: TRBJ1-1
DNA: TGTGCCAGTAGTACACAGGGAGGCGACACTGAAGCTTTCTTT
CDR3: CASSTQGGDTEAFF

size: few
D: NA
V: TRBV6-5
J: TRBJ1-5
DNA: TGTGCCAGCAGACAGGATGGGGGACTCAATCAGCCCCAGCATTTT
CDR3: CASRQDGGLNQPQHF

size: once
D: NA
V: TRBV29-1
J: TRBJ2-7
DNA: TGCAGCGTCAAAAACAGGGAATACTCCTACGAGCAGTACTTC
CDR3: CSVKNREYSYEQYF

size: NA
D: NA
V: TRBV15
J: TRBJ2-1
DNA: TGTGCCACCAGCAGAGACGCCCTGGGGGACAATGAGCAGTTCTTC
CDR3: CATSRDALGDNEQFF

size: NA
D: NA
V: TRBV5-6
J: TRBJ1-4
DNA: TGTGCCAGCAGCTCGAGTCCCTTGGGTGAAAAACTGTTTTTT
CDR3: CASSSSPLGEKLFF

size: NA
D: NA
V: TRBV15
J: TRBJ2-5
DNA: TGTGCCACCAGCAAAAGTCCCGCTACCCTACAAGAGACCCAGTACTTC
CDR3: CATSKSPATLQETQYF

size: once
D: TRBD1
V: TRBV30
J: TRBJ2-1
DNA: TGTGCCTGGACCCTGGGACAGGGGGGCAATGAGCAGTTCTTC
CDR3: CAWTLGQGGNEQFF

size: few
D: TRBD1
V: TRBV7-8
J: TRBJ1-4
DNA: TGTGCCAGCAGCCAGACCGGGACAGGGCGCCTAACTAATGAAAAACTGTTTTTT
CDR3: CASSQTGTGRLTNEKLFF

size: few
D: NA
V: TRBV2
J: TRBJ2-1
DNA: TGTGCCAGCTGGGATTCCTACAATGAGCAGTTCTTC
CDR3: CASWDSYNEQFF

size: NA
D: NA
V: TRBV6-1
J: TRBJ2-6
DNA: TGTGCCAGCAGCGAAGAGGATGGGGGGTTCTCTGGGGCCAACGTCCTGACTTTC
CDR3: CASSEEDGGFSGANVLTF

size: NA
D: TRBD1
V: TRBV30
J: TRBJ1-2
DNA: TGTGCCTGGACCCGAAGGGGGCCAGTCTATGGCTACACCTTC
CDR3: CAWTRRGPVYGYTF

size: NA
D: NA
V: TRBV7-2
J: TRBJ2-7
DNA: TGTGCCAGCAGCTTAGTCGGAGACAATCGATACGAGCAGTACTTC
CDR3: CASSLVGDNRYEQYF

size: NA
D: NA
V: TRBV27
J: TRBJ1-6
DNA: TGTGCCAGCAGTTCCGGACTTTACAGGAGCTCCTATAATTCACCCCTCCACTTT
CDR3: CASSSGLYRSSYNSPLHF

size: few
D: NA
V: TRBV10-3
J: TRBJ2-3
DNA: TGTGCCATCAGTGGGAAGGGGAAGACAGATACGCAGTATTTT
CDR3: CAISGKGKTDTQYF

size: NA
D: NA
V: TRBV18
J: TRBJ1-5
DNA: TGTGCCAGCTCACCTTCCCTGAGTAGCAATCAGCCCCAGCATTTT
CDR3: CASSPSLSSNQPQHF

size: NA
D: NA
V: TRBV7-9
J: TRBJ2-6
DNA: TGTGCCAGCAGCTTAGGGGGATCTGGGGCCAACGTCCTGACTTTC
CDR3: CASSLGGSGANVLTF

size: once
D: TRBD1
V: TRBV5-1
J: TRBJ1-1
DNA: TGCGCCAGCAGCGGGACAGGGGACCCGAACACTGAAGCTTTCTTT
CDR3: CASSGTGDPNTEAFF

size: few
D: TRBD1
V: TRBV30
J: TRBJ2-7
DNA: TGTGCCTGGAGCCCCGGGACAGGGGGCTCCGAGCAGTACTTC
CDR3: CAWSPGTGGSEQYF

size: NA
D: NA
V: TRBV25-1
J: TRBJ2-6
DNA: TGTGCCAGCAGCGCAACTGGGGCCAACGTCCTGACTTTC
CDR3: CASSATGANVLTF

size: NA
D: NA
V: TRBV29-1
J: TRBJ1-2
DNA: TGCAGCGTTGAAGAGTTCCAGGGAATAACTAACTATGGCTACACCTTC
CDR3: CSVEEFQGITNYGYTF

size: few
D: NA
V: TRBV6-1
J: TRBJ2-7
DNA: TGTGCCAGCAGATCTTCGCTCTCCTACGAGCAGTACTTC
CDR3: CASRSSLSYEQYF

size: few
D: NA
V: TRBV6-5
J: TRBJ1-1
DNA: TGTGCCAGCAGTTACCGGGGGATAAACACTGAAGCTTTCTTT
CDR3: CASSYRGINTEAFF

size: few
D: NA
V: TRBV29-1
J: TRBJ2-3
DNA: TGCAGCGTTGACGGAGGAGATACGCAGTATTTT
CDR3: CSVDGGDTQYF

size: few
D: NA
V: TRBV5-1
J: TRBJ1-5
DNA: TGCGCCAGCAGCTTGCGAGGGGATCAGCCCCAGCATTTT
CDR3: CASSLRGDQPQHF

size: NA
D: TRBD1
V: TRBV27
J: TRBJ1-1
DNA: TGTGCCAGCTTGGACAGGGGAAAAGCTTTCTTT
CDR3: CASLDRGKAFF

size: few
D: TRBD1
V: TRBV6-5
J: TRBJ1-6
DNA: TGTGCCAGCAGCCTCACCCGGGACAGTAATTCACCCCTCCACTTT
CDR3: CASSLTRDSNSPLHF

size: NA
D: NA
V: TRBV4-3
J: TRBJ2-2
DNA: TGCGCCAGCAGCCAAGATAGAGGGGTCGGGGAGCTGTTTTTT
CDR3: CASSQDRGVGELFF

size: NA
D: NA
V: TRBV29-1
J: TRBJ2-7
DNA: TGCAGCGTGTCTCGGGGGTGGGCAGGGCCTACATCCTACGAGCAGTACTTC
CDR3: CSVSRGWAGPTSYEQYF

size: NA
D: NA
V: TRBV7-2
J: TRBJ1-1
DNA: TGTGCCAGCAGCCTCTCATTGAACACTGAAGCTTTCTTT
CDR3: CASSLSLNTEAFF

size: once
D: TRBD2
V: TRBV4-1
J: TRBJ2-2
DNA: TGCGCCAGCAGCCAAGGTCTGACTAGCGGACTCACCGGGGAGCTGTTTTTT
CDR3: CASSQGLTSGLTGELFF

size: NA
D: NA
V: TRBV2
J: TRBJ1-6
DNA: TGTGCCAGCGGGGACACGGTTTCACCCCTCCACTTT
CDR3: CASGDTVSPLHF

size: few
D: NA
V: TRBV29-1
J: TRBJ1-1
DNA: TGCAGCGTAGGGCCCGTAACTACTGAAGCTTTCTTT
CDR3: CSVGPVTTEAFF

size: NA
D: TRBD1
V: TRBV7-9
J: TRBJ1-2
DNA: TGTGCCAGCAGCTTACCGGGACAGGGGGTCCCCACCTTC
CDR3: CASSLPGQGVPTF

size: NA
D: NA
V: TRBV6-1
J: TRBJ2-2
DNA: TGTGCCAGCAGTGAAAATTTTCGGGGGGAGCTGTTTTTT
CDR3: CASSENFRGELFF

size: NA
D: NA
V: TRBV5-1
J: TRBJ2-5
DNA: TGCGCCAGCAGCCCCTGGGGGACGGAGACCCAGTACTTC
CDR3: CASSPWGTETQYF